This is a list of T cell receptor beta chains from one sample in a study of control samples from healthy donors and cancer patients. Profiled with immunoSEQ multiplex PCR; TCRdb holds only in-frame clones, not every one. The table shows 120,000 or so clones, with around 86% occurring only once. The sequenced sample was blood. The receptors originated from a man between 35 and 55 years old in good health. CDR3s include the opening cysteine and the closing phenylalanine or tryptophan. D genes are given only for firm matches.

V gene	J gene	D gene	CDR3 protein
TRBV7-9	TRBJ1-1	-	CASSPGTGARTEAFF
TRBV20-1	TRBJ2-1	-	CSASPGTFVTEQFF
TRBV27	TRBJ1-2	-	CASRSDRNYGYTF
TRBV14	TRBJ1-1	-	CASSQRGGNTEAFF
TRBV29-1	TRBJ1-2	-	CSVYDGSYGYTF
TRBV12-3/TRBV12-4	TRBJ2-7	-	CASNLDGALEQYF
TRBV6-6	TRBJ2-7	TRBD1	CASSYADRASREQYF
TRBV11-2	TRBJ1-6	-	CASRTGTYNSPLHF
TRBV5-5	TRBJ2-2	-	CASSLARGGLPGELFF
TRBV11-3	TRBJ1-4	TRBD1	CASRQTGGTTNEKLFF
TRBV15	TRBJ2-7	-	CATSTAKYEQYF
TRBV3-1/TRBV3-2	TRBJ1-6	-	CASSQPSPYNSPLHF
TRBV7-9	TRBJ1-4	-	CASSFGDLNEKLFF
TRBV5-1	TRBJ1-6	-	CASSFGRNNSPLHF
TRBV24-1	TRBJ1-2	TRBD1	CATSDLQGTVNGYTF
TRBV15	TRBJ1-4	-	CATSRDGVGTNEKLFF
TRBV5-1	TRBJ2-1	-	CASRQDWVLNEQFF
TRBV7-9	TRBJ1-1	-	CASSLMGRTEAFF
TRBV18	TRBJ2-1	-	CASSSGGGPSNEQFF
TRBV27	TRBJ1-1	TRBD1	CASSLSKTGGTEAFF
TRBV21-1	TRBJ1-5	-	CASSARRGGYQPQHF
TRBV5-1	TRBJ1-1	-	CASSLAGGDPGGAFF
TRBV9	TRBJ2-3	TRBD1	CASSARQGPDTQYF
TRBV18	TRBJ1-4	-	CASSPTGNSNEKLFF
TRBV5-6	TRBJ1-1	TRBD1	CASSLVGTGEAFF
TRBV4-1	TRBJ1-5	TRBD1	CASSSRTGASQPQHF
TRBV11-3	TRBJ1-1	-	CASSSRGVSTEAFF
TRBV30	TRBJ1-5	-	CAWSVGQLNQPQHF
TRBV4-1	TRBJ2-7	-	CASSHPSLRGRTPYEQYF
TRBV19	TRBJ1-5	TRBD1	CASSTDRGSNQPQHF
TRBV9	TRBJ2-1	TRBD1	CASSVATGVGTGSSYNEQFF
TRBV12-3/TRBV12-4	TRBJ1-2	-	CASSRTLGGYTF
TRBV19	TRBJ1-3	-	CASTRGSGNTIYF
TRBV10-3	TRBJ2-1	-	CAISESPQFYNEQFF
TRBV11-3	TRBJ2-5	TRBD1	CASSLADRAETQYF
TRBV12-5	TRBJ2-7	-	CASGLWGNSYEQYF
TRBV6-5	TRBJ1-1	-	CASSYGQGTEAFF
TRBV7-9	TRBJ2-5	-	CASSSSLETQYF
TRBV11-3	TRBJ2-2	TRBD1	CASSRGQGAIGELFF
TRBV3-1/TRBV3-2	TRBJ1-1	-	CASSLDGLNTEAFF
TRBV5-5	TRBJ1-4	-	CASSLVVEGFEKLFF
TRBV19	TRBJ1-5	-	CASSIPAGAASNQPQHF
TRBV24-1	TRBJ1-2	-	CATSDKTVGYGYTF
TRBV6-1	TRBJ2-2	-	CASSEPGRATGELFF
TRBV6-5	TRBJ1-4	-	CASSVLAADEKLFF
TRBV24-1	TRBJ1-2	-	CATSGNQGIGYGYTF
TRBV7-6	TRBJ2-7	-	CASSLNPISGHSYEQYF
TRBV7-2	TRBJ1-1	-	CASSLREGRTEAFF
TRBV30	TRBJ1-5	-	CAWSGAARSRQPQHF
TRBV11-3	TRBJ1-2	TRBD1	CASSFTTGGGLLYGYTF
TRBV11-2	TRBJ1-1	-	CASSLGGNTEAFF
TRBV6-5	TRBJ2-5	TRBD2	CASSPGTSSVKTQYF
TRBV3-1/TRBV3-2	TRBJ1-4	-	CASSRTAAREKLFF
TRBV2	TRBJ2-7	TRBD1	CASSSDSGTGISSYEQYF
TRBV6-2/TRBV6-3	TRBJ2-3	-	CASSSTADTQYF
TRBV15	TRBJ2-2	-	CATSRDLRDTSYGELFF
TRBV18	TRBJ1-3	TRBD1	CASSTQGSGNTIYF